This record concerns one T cell receptor beta chain sequence. The antigen is undetermined. Sequenced by immunoSEQ multiplex PCR; TCRdb stores in-frame clones only, minus some. The sample yields tens of thousands of clones, 82% seen once. These data belong to a study of PD-L1 blockade in urothelial cancer. Turning to the study itself: Beginning in the mid-2010s, patients received atezolizumab, given as 1,200 mg intravenously every 3 weeks. Once treatment had started, blood was analyzed at 3 weeks (second dose) and again at 6 weeks. Counts from blood samples showed a median of roughly 150,000 T cells. Study-level results: At the 3-week point, tumor-associated blood clones expanded more in durable-benefit patients.

This clonotype originated in a man aged 65 to 79 with urothelial cancer. This specimen was PBMCs, taken around atezolizumab (anti-PD-L1) treatment.

The CDR3 loop is CATSTRGGSETQYF. The CDR3 bases are TGTGCCACCAGCACGAGGGGGGGGTCGGAGACCCAGTACTTC. The chain couples TRBV15 to TRBJ2-5, with D tentatively TRBD2 (7 bases). CDR1 and CDR2 from the germline V gene are LNHNV and YYDKDF (reference sequence). V lost 4 bases and J lost 5, with 14 bases in between. The CDR3 runs to 14 residues.